What follows are 28 T cell receptor beta chains derived from one specimen sequenced in a study of PD-1 and CTLA-4 blockade in melanoma. Libraries were prepared by immunoSEQ multiplex PCR; TCRdb keeps only in-frame clonotypes and omits some of them. The table records fewer than 20,000 clones, 65% to 85% of them present only once. The sequenced sample was CD8+ T cells from peripheral blood, obtained before anti-PD-1 treatment. These receptors were obtained from a human donor with melanoma.

The chain is built from TRBV27 and TRBJ1-1; maybe TRBD1 (6 bases). This CDR3 region has 14 residues. The germline V gene has CDR1 MNHEY and CDR2 SMNVEV (reference sequence). Trimming cost V 5 bases and J 5 bases, with 15 bases left between them. The DNA of the CDR3 is TGTGCCAGCAGTCCACAGGGTCGATTGACTGAAGCTTTCTTT. Translation gives CASSPQGRLTEAFF.

This chain connects TRBV3-1 (or the pseudogene TRBV3-2) to TRBJ2-5, with 10 bases fitting TRBD2. The V gene end was trimmed by 0 bases and the J gene end by 1 base; junction bases not matched to a gene: 5. CDR3 size: 17 residues. CDR1 and CDR2 from the germline V gene are LGHDT and YNNKEL (reference sequence). CDR3 bases: TGTGCCAGCAGCCAAGAAAGGCCTAGCGGGGGCCAAGAGACCCAGTACTTC. Protein: CASSQERPSGGQETQYF.

The genes are TRBV19 and TRBJ2-1; 9 bases match TRBD2. The CDR3 has 17 amino acids. Germline CDR1 reads LNHDA; CDR2 reads SQIVND (reference sequence). J lost 4 bases, V lost 6 bases, and 13 bases had no gene match. CDR3 in DNA: TGTGCCAGTAGCCCTTTCGAGGTAGCGGGAGCTTACAATGAGCAGTTCTTC. Protein sequence: CASSPFEVAGAYNEQFF.

The chain links TRBV7-9 to TRBJ1-1; D possibly corresponds to TRBD1 (5 bases). The V gene lost 6 bases and the J gene lost 3 bases, with 11 bases spanning the gap. In germline, CDR1 is SEHNR, CDR2 FQNEAQ (reference sequence). The CDR3 is made up of 13 amino acids. CDR3 sequence (DNA): TGTGCCAGCAGGTCAAGGGGTGACACTGAAGCTTTCTTT. Translation: CASRSRGDTEAFF.

V is TRBV6-5 and J is TRBJ2-1, with 7 positions matching TRBD1. CDR3 length: 16 amino acids. Germline-derived CDR1 and CDR2 are MNHEY and SVGAGI. V gave up 4 bases and J gave up 7 bases; unmatched junction bases: 13. The CDR3 protein is CASSWSRSGGTNEQFF. CDR3 DNA: TGTGCCAGCAGTTGGTCCCGGTCAGGGGGTACGAATGAGCAGTTCTTC.

The J gene is TRBJ1-3, the V gene TRBV5-1; D unclear. This CDR3 has 19 residues. V was trimmed by 0 bases and J by 0 bases, leaving 19 bases between them. CDR1 is SGHRS and CDR2 is YFSETQ in the germline V gene. CDR3 sequence (DNA): TGCGCCAGCAGCTTGGGGTGGTCGGCACTGGGCATCTCTGGAAACACCATATATTTT. Protein product: CASSLGWSALGISGNTIYF.

Of note for this clone: The CDR3 does not close with the conserved phenylalanine or tryptophan, likely indicating a read error. It is unclear where the CDR3 begins or ends on the DNA, so no DNA is shown, and the CDR3 is as TCRdb lists it. The J gene is TRBJ1-5, the V gene TRBV24-1. Germline V gene sequence: CDR1 KGHDR, CDR2 SFDVKD. The CDR3 is 8 residues long, counting both termini. CDR3 amino acids: CATSELSR.

This chain links TRBV7-2 with TRBJ2-1; D unclear. This CDR3 is 15 amino acids long. Germline values: CDR1 SGHTA, CDR2 FQGNSA. V lost 5 bases, J lost 0 bases, and 11 bases lay in between. CDR3 DNA sequence: TGTGCCAGCAGCCGCACTCCTAGCTCCTACAATGAGCAGTTCTTC. Residues: CASSRTPSSYNEQFF. The full variable domain, with the rest looked up from reference TRBV7-2 and TRBJ2-1, is GAGVSQSPSNKVTEKGKDVELRCDPISGHTALYWYRQSLGQGLEFLIYFQGNSAPDKSGLPSDRFSAERTGGSVSTLTIQRTQQEDSAVYLCASSRTPSSYNEQFFGPGTRLTVL.

The CDR3: CASRPGGGYDGYTF. The CDR3 nucleotides are TGTGCCAGTAGGCCGGGCGGGGGATATGATGGCTACACCTTC. The chain combines TRBV19 with TRBJ1-2; D might be TRBD1 (5 bases). Between the trimmed V and J ends, which lost 6 bases and 6 bases, there was a span of 17 bases. CDR3 length equals 14 residues. Germline CDR1 LNHDA, CDR2 SQIVND (reference sequence). The whole variable domain, remainder taken from reference TRBV19 and TRBJ1-2, is DGGITQSPKYLFRKEGQNVTLSCEQNLNHDAMYWYRQDPGQGLRLIYYSQIVNDFQKGDIAEGYSVSREKKESFPLTVTSAQKNPTAFYLCASRPGGGYDGYTFGSGTRLTVV.

The V gene is TRBV27, the J gene TRBJ2-1, with D unresolved. Germline assignment: CDR1 MNHEY and CDR2 SMNVEV (reference sequence). Trimming took off 5 bases at V and 4 bases at J, with 6 bases between the two ends. CDR3 length: 12 residues. This CDR3 reads CASSVPYNEQFF. The CDR3 DNA follows: TGTGCCAGCAGTGTGCCTTACAATGAGCAGTTCTTC.

The chain carries TRBV7-9 and TRBJ2-3; no clear D gene. V dropped 5 bases and J dropped 9 bases, with 15 bases sitting between them. The CDR3 length is 13 residues. CDR1 and CDR2 (germline): SEHNR, FQNEAQ (reference sequence). CDR3 bases: TGTGCCAGCAGCAGGAAAGCCTTCCCCACGCAGTATTTT. It is translated as CASSRKAFPTQYF.

This clone has a handful of counts. The V and J genes are TRBV7-9 and TRBJ1-3; TRBD1 might be the D (5 bases). V lost 1 base and J lost 0, with 10 bases in between. Germline CDR1 reads SEHNR; CDR2 reads FQNEAQ (reference sequence). There are 16 residues in the CDR3. CDR3 DNA sequence: TGTGCCAGCAGCTTAGACCCAGGGAGCTCTGGAAACACCATATATTTT. Translated: CASSLDPGSSGNTIYF.

V and J are TRBV5-6 and TRBJ1-3; 11 nucleotides agree with TRBD1. CDR1 and CDR2 from the germline V gene are SGHDT and YYEEEE. Germline trimming cut 1 base from V and 4 bases from J; bases unmatched to any gene: 7. The CDR3 totals 17 residues. This CDR3 is CASSLIGQGAGGNTIYF. DNA for the CDR3: TGTGCCAGCAGCTTGATCGGACAGGGGGCAGGAGGAAACACCATATATTTT.

The chain carries TRBV27 and TRBJ1-2; 11 bases align to TRBD1. The CDR3 is 18 amino acids. V gave up 10 bases and J gave up 2 bases; unmatched junction bases: 18. CDR1 is MNHEY and CDR2 is SMNVEV in the germline V gene (reference sequence). The CDR3 nucleotides are TGTGCCACCACGGCCATTACCCGGACAGGGGGCCCAAACTATGGCTACACCTTC. It is translated as CATTAITRTGGPNYGYTF.

CDR3 coding DNA: TGTGCCAGTATGGGGACAGGGGCCGTATACGAGCAGTACTTC. This sequence encodes CASMGTGAVYEQYF. The J gene is TRBJ2-7, the V gene TRBV19; 10 bases line up with TRBD1. Per germline, CDR1 LNHDA and CDR2 SQIVND (reference sequence). With 7 bases clipped from V and 4 bases from J, the junction kept 7 bases outside the gene matches. CDR3 length equals 14 residues.

This chain uses TRBV19 with TRBJ2-1; perhaps TRBD1 as D (5 bases). Germline CDR1 LNHDA, CDR2 SQIVND (reference sequence). With 5 bases removed from V and 5 bases from J, the gap between germline ends came to 7 bases. This CDR3 contains 12 residues. Here the CDR3 DNA reads TGTGCCAGTAGTCGCAGGGACAATGAGCAGTTCTTC. Protein sequence: CASSRRDNEQFF.

The chain joins TRBV25-1 to TRBJ2-1; 8 bases agree with TRBD1. This CDR3 is built from 15 residues. The J segment lost 5 bases and the V segment lost 4 bases, leaving 7 bases of the junction unmatched. The V gene's germline CDR1 is MGHDK and CDR2 SYGVNS. CDR3 coding DNA: TGTGCCAGCAGTGGGGCAGGGGGCATCCACAATGAGCAGTTCTTC. This encodes CASSGAGGIHNEQFF.

This sequence joins TRBV6-6 and TRBJ2-7; D possibly corresponds to TRBD1 (5 bases). This CDR3 has 13 residues. CDR1 and CDR2 (germline): MNHNY, SVGAGI (reference sequence). V was shortened by 5 bases and J by 3 bases, with 11 bases between the two germline ends. The CDR3 loop reads CASSPPGHYEQYF. The DNA of the CDR3 is TGTGCCAGCAGTCCCCCCGGACACTACGAGCAGTACTTC.

The chain has TRBV19 and TRBJ1-1; D might be TRBD1 (5 bases). Germline V gives CDR1 LNHDA, CDR2 SQIVND (reference sequence). The V end was cut by 0 bases, the J end by 0 bases, with 8 bases between. The CDR3 totals 15 residues. For the CDR3, the DNA is TGTGCCAGTAGTATAGAAGGAGGGGTGAACACTGAAGCTTTCTTT. Its protein is CASSIEGGVNTEAFF.

The chain links TRBV7-2 to TRBJ2-7, with TRBD1 identical over 7 bases. Germline V lookup: CDR1 SGHTA, CDR2 FQGNSA. V lost 5 bases and J lost 3; bases outside the gene matches: 4. The CDR3 sequence is 13 residues long. The CDR3 sequence: CASSQDRFYEQYF. CDR3 DNA sequence: TGTGCCAGCAGCCAGGACAGGTTCTACGAGCAGTACTTC. Looking up the rest from reference TRBV7-2 and TRBJ2-7 gives the full variable domain: GAGVSQSPSNKVTEKGKDVELRCDPISGHTALYWYRQSLGQGLEFLIYFQGNSAPDKSGLPSDRFSAERTGGSVSTLTIQRTQQEDSAVYLCASSQDRFYEQYFGPGTRLTVT.

This sequence joins TRBV2 and TRBJ2-6, with unresolved D. CDR1 and CDR2 (germline): SNHLY, FYNNEI. Trimming shortened V by 5 bases and J by 3 bases, and 17 bases separated the two germline ends. The CDR3 totals 17 residues. CDR3 DNA: TGTGCCAGCAGTTTCGGACGGGCTGGTGATGGGGCCAACGTCCTGACTTTC. The encoded protein is CASSFGRAGDGANVLTF. The entire variable domain, with the rest obtained from reference TRBV2 and TRBJ2-6, is as follows: EPEVTQTPSHQVTQMGQEVILRCVPISNHLYFYWYRQILGQKVEFLVSFYNNEISEKSEIFDDQFSVERPDGSNFTLKIRSTKLEDSAMYFCASSFGRAGDGANVLTFGAGSRLTVL.

The CDR3 nucleotides are TGTGCCACCTCCGATACAAAGAGAGAAAACTATGGCTACACCTTC. As protein: CATSDTKRENYGYTF. The V gene is TRBV24-1, the J gene TRBJ1-2, with D uncertain. The V gene's germline CDR1 is KGHDR and CDR2 SFDVKD. V was trimmed by 9 bases and J by 2 bases, leaving 18 bases between them. CDR3 size: 15 residues.

This rearrangement joins TRBV7-6 to TRBJ1-5; TRBD1 agrees at 10 bases. Trimming cost V 2 bases and J 3 bases; bases outside gene matches: 10. The CDR3 contains 18 residues. CDR1 and CDR2 from the germline V gene are SGHVS and FNYEAQ. This CDR3 reads CASSLMAGTGEANQPQHF. The DNA for the CDR3 is TGTGCCAGCAGCTTAATGGCCGGGACAGGGGAAGCCAATCAGCCCCAGCATTTT.

The V gene is TRBV27, the J gene TRBJ1-1; maybe TRBD1 (6 bases). The germline CDR1 and CDR2 sequences are MNHEY and SMNVEV (reference sequence). The CDR3 covers 15 residues. With 3 bases removed from V and 0 bases from J, the gap between germline ends came to 11 bases. The CDR3 DNA follows: TGTGCCAGCAGTTTTAAGGGGGGCCTGAACACTGAAGCTTTCTTT. This translates into CASSFKGGLNTEAFF.

The CDR3 loop is CAISSTGDDYEQYF. The CDR3 DNA is TGTGCCATCAGTTCGACAGGGGATGACTACGAGCAGTACTTC. V gene TRBV10-3 combines with J gene TRBJ2-7, with 8 bases identical to TRBD1. This CDR3 has 14 residues. V gave up 5 bases and J gave up 3 bases; unmatched junction bases: 6. Per the germline V gene, CDR1 is ENHRY and CDR2 is SYGVKD.

The J gene is TRBJ1-1, the V gene TRBV27; the D is unclear. Looked up from germline, CDR1 is MNHEY and CDR2 is SMNVEV (reference sequence). Trimming took off 3 bases at V and 4 bases at J, with 9 bases between the two ends. CDR3 length: 13 amino acids. CDR3: CASSFVGRTEAFF. The CDR3 bases are TGTGCCAGCAGTTTCGTTGGGCGCACTGAAGCTTTCTTT.

In its sample, this clone was seen a few times. The rearrangement joins TRBV2 to TRBJ2-1; tentatively, D is TRBD1 or TRBD2 (5 bases each). The CDR3 loop spans 15 amino acids. Germline values: CDR1 SNHLY, CDR2 FYNNEI. V lost 3 bases, J lost 8 bases, and 17 bases lay in between. CDR3 in DNA: TGTGCCAGCAGTGATACATGGGGGATGAGGGATGAGCAGTTCTTC. It is translated as CASSDTWGMRDEQFF. Combining the CDR3 with reference TRBV2 and TRBJ2-1 gives the whole variable domain EPEVTQTPSHQVTQMGQEVILRCVPISNHLYFYWYRQILGQKVEFLVSFYNNEISEKSEIFDDQFSVERPDGSNFTLKIRSTKLEDSAMYFCASSDTWGMRDEQFFGPGTRLTVL.

The chain has TRBV7-9 and TRBJ1-4, with D tentatively TRBD1 (5 bases). V gave up 4 bases and J gave up 4 bases, with 13 bases separating them. The germline V gene has CDR1 SEHNR and CDR2 FQNEAQ (reference sequence). This CDR3 comprises 15 residues. This CDR3 reads CASSSRDFYNEKLFF. The CDR3 bases are TGTGCCAGCAGCTCCCGGGACTTTTATAATGAAAAACTGTTTTTT.